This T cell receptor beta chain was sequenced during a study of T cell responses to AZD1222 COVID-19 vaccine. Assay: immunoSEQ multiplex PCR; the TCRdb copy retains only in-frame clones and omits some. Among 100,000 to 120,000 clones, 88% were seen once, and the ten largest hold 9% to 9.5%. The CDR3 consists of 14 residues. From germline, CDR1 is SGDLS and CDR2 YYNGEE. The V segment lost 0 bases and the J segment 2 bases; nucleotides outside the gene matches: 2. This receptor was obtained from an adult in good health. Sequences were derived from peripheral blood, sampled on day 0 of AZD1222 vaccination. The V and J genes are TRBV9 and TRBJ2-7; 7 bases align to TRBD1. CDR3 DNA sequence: TGTGCCAGCAGCGTAGGTCAGGGGGCCTACGAGCAGTACTTC. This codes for CASSVGQGAYEQYF.